A single sample gave rise to the 25 T cell receptor beta chains below, sequenced in a study of T-cell memory formation after mild COVID-19. TCRdb re-derived calls from the 5' RACE reads in MiXCR, one entry per CDR3 protein. The table records 190,000 or so distinct CDR3 sequences, about 20% of them present only once. The sample consisted of PBMCs or a T cell subset sorted from them (not recorded which). The receptor set was obtained from an adult woman who had mild COVID-19 (a few samples of this study predate the infection). Cell type and time point are not known.

V usage is TRBV9 and J usage is TRBJ2-2, with 8 bases lining up with TRBD1. V shed 3 bases, J shed 4 bases, and the junction held 8 bases outside the gene matches. Germline V CDR1 and CDR2: SGDLS, YYNGEE. The CDR3 sequence is 16 residues long. The CDR3 DNA sequence: TGTGCCAGCAGCGCCCAGACAGGGGATAGCACCGGGGAGCTGTTTTTT. Translating gives CASSAQTGDSTGELFF.

This clonotype was picked up a small number of times. The chain joins TRBV4-3 to TRBJ2-1, with 12 bases aligning to TRBD2. The germline gives CDR1 LGHNA, CDR2 YSLEER. There are 17 residues in the CDR3. The ends lost 0 bases at V and 4 bases at J; junction bases unmatched: 4. CDR3 amino acids: CASSQDEGLAGYNEQFF. Here the CDR3 DNA reads TGCGCCAGCAGCCAAGATGAGGGACTAGCGGGTTACAATGAGCAGTTCTTC.

This clonotype has a handful of counts. The gene calls are TRBV7-9 and TRBJ2-1; no clear D. V shed 7 bases and J shed 8 bases, with 12 bases lying between them. CDR1 and CDR2 (germline): SEHNR, FQNEAQ (reference sequence). The CDR3 totals 12 residues. The CDR3 protein is CASKYTDDEQFF. The CDR3 coding sequence is TGTGCCAGCAAGTACACGGACGATGAGCAGTTCTTC.

This clonotype was detected only a few times. The chain couples TRBV7-9 to TRBJ2-5; TRBD1 might be the D (5 bases). The germline V gene encodes CDR1 SEHNR and CDR2 FQNEAQ (reference sequence). V was pared by 7 bases and J by 5 bases, with 23 bases between. The CDR3 consists of 16 residues. In nucleotides, the CDR3 is TGTGCCAGCACCCCCCCCCCTCAGGGAATCCAGGAGACCCAGTACTTC. Its protein is CASTPPPQGIQETQYF.

This clonotype was counted only a few times. The gene calls are TRBV6-1 and TRBJ1-2; perhaps TRBD1 as D (6 bases). Germline CDR1 MNHNS, CDR2 SASEGT. Trimming pared 2 bases from V and 2 bases from J, leaving 12 bases between. This CDR3 spans 15 amino acids. This chain's CDR3 is CASSEIAGTNYGYTF. The CDR3 region has the DNA TGTGCCAGCAGTGAAATAGCCGGGACAAACTATGGCTACACCTTC.

The CDR3 spells CASSLEAGIWETQYF. Here the CDR3 DNA reads TGTGCCAGCAGCTTAGAGGCCGGGATTTGGGAGACCCAGTACTTC. This chain connects TRBV7-6 to TRBJ2-5; D might be TRBD2 (5 bases). The germline CDR1 and CDR2 sequences are SGHVS and FNYEAQ. CDR3 size: 15 residues. V gave up 1 base and J gave up 5 bases, with 14 bases separating them.

The V call is TRBV9, the J call TRBJ1-1; 7 bases are a match to TRBD1. This CDR3 contains 13 residues. J gave up 8 bases and V 4 bases, and 8 bases lay outside the gene matches. The germline V gene has CDR1 SGDLS and CDR2 YYNGEE. CDR3 protein: CASSTDRDPEAFF. The CDR3 DNA reads as TGTGCCAGCAGCACAGACAGGGACCCCGAAGCTTTCTTT.

This clonotype was detected a few times. The V and J genes are TRBV30 and TRBJ2-1; 11 bases are a match to TRBD1. CDR3 size: 15 residues. V was pared by 3 bases and J by 7 bases, with 8 bases of the junction left unmatched. Germline V gene lookup returns CDR1 GTSNPN and CDR2 SVGIG (reference sequence). The CDR3 loop reads CAWRPDRGLQNEQFF. The DNA of the CDR3 is TGTGCCTGGAGGCCGGACAGGGGGCTTCAAAATGAGCAGTTCTTC.

This clonotype has a handful of counts. The rearrangement joins TRBV12-3 or TRBV12-4 to TRBJ2-1; maybe TRBD1 (6 bases). The CDR3 is 13 amino acids. V shed 8 bases and J shed 0 bases, with 8 bases lying between them. CDR3 protein: CASQQGSYNEQFF. The DNA for the CDR3 is TGTGCCAGCCAACAGGGCTCCTACAATGAGCAGTTCTTC.

This clonotype occurred once. This chain connects TRBV7-6 to TRBJ2-7, with 9 bases fitting TRBD1. This CDR3 is 13 amino acids long. Germline CDR1 SGHVS, CDR2 FNYEAQ. J lost 5 bases, V lost 5 bases, and 4 bases had no gene match. CDR3 residues: CASSTDRGDEQYF. The CDR3 coding sequence is TGTGCCAGCAGCACCGACAGGGGGGACGAGCAGTACTTC.

The CDR3 spells CASSDGGSLTLSYEQYF. The CDR3 DNA is TGTGCCAGCAGTGATGGCGGCAGTTTAACCCTGTCCTACGAGCAGTACTTC. This chain uses TRBV2 with TRBJ2-7; D uncertain. The CDR3 loop spans 17 amino acids. CDR1 is SNHLY and CDR2 is FYNNEI in the germline V gene. V lost 3 bases and J 1 base, leaving 19 bases between the germline ends.

This clonotype occurred a few times. V and J are TRBV10-3 and TRBJ1-1; tentatively, D is TRBD1 (6 bases). The germline V and J ends were trimmed by 6 bases and 3 bases, with 11 bases remaining between them. The CDR3 consists of 13 residues. Germline-derived CDR1 and CDR2 are ENHRY and SYGVKD. This CDR3 reads CAIRYRADTEAFF. The CDR3 DNA follows: TGTGCCATCAGGTACAGGGCGGACACTGAAGCTTTCTTT.

CDR3 DNA sequence: TGTGCCAGCAGCCGACAGGTCAGCCAAAACATTCAGTACTTC. This codes for CASSRQVSQNIQYF. This chain links TRBV7-9 with TRBJ2-4; tentatively, D is TRBD1 (6 bases). Germline CDR1 SEHNR, CDR2 FQNEAQ (reference sequence). The CDR3 contains 14 residues. The V end lost 5 bases, the J end lost 5 bases, and 13 bases lay between the germline ends.

The chain combines TRBV5-1 with TRBJ2-5, with TRBD2 matching over 9 bases. The V gene's germline CDR1 is SGHRS and CDR2 YFSETQ. V was pared by 4 bases and J by 3 bases, with 13 bases of the junction left unmatched. The CDR3 is 17 amino acids. CDR3 region: CASSPTLAGGPEETQYF. The DNA of the CDR3 is TGCGCCAGCAGCCCCACTCTGGCGGGAGGGCCCGAAGAGACCCAGTACTTC. The entire variable domain, with the rest obtained from reference TRBV5-1 and TRBJ2-5, is as follows: KAGVTQTPRYLIKTRGQQVTLSCSPISGHRSVSWYQQTPGQGLQFLFEYFSETQRNKGNFPGRFSGRQFSNSRSEMNVSTLELGDSALYLCASSPTLAGGPEETQYFGPGTRLLVL.

This clonotype was observed a few times. The chain carries TRBV18 and TRBJ1-1; D is unclear. V lost 2 bases and J 2 bases, leaving 12 bases between the germline ends. This CDR3 has 15 amino acids. Germline assignment: CDR1 KGHSH and CDR2 LQKENI. CDR3 residues: CASSPSTGRNTEAFF. The CDR3 nucleotides read TGTGCCAGCTCACCATCGACTGGAAGAAACACTGAAGCTTTCTTT.

This clonotype was counted a few times. V and J are TRBV20-1 and TRBJ2-1, with unresolved D. Germline V gives CDR1 DFQATT, CDR2 SNEGSKA (reference sequence). The CDR3 covers 11 residues. With 3 bases removed from V and 4 bases from J, the gap between germline ends came to 4 bases. This CDR3 is CSASIYNEQFF. DNA of the CDR3: TGCAGTGCTAGTATATACAATGAGCAGTTCTTC.

This clonotype was counted between two and nine times. The rearrangement uses TRBV16 and TRBJ2-1; D unresolved. V was trimmed by 7 bases and J by 5 bases, leaving 9 bases between them. From germline, CDR1 is KGHSY and CDR2 FQNENV. This CDR3 comprises 12 residues. The CDR3 sequence is CASTRAHNEQFF. The CDR3 DNA reads as TGTGCCAGCACCCGGGCCCACAATGAGCAGTTCTTC. The full variable domain, rest sourced from reference TRBV16 and TRBJ2-1, is GEEVAQTPKHLVRGEGQKAKLYCAPIKGHSYVFWYQQVLKNEFKFLISFQNENVFDETGMPKERFSAKCLPNSPCSLEIQATKLEDSAVYFCASTRAHNEQFFGPGTRLTVL.

V gene TRBV11-3 combines with J gene TRBJ2-3, with 14 positions matching TRBD2. Germline V gene sequence: CDR1 SGHNT, CDR2 YENEEA. After removal of 5 bases from V and 5 bases from J, the junction contained 9 bases not matched to a gene. The CDR3 spans 17 residues. DNA of the CDR3: TGTGCCAGCAGCCGACAGTCCGGGACTAGCGGGGGAGATACGCAGTATTTT. This gives the protein CASSRQSGTSGGDTQYF. Based on the CDR3 plus reference TRBV11-3 and TRBJ2-3, the full variable domain is EAGVVQSPRYKIIEKKQPVAFWCNPISGHNTLYWYLQNLGQGPELLIRYENEEAVDDSQLPKDRFSAERLKGVDSTLKIQPAELGDSAVYLCASSRQSGTSGGDTQYFGPGTRLTVL.

The chain is built from TRBV7-9 and TRBJ2-1; 10 bases agree with TRBD2. Germline-derived CDR1 and CDR2 are SEHNR and FQNEAQ (reference sequence). After removal of 5 bases from V and 3 bases from J, the junction contained 4 bases not matched to a gene. The CDR3 is 15 residues long. The CDR3 sequence: CASSALAGVYNEQFF. In nucleotides, the CDR3 is TGTGCCAGCAGCGCGCTAGCGGGAGTCTACAATGAGCAGTTCTTC.

This clonotype was seen only a few times. V gene TRBV5-1 combines with J gene TRBJ2-6; no reliable D call. The germline V gene has CDR1 SGHRS and CDR2 YFSETQ. The CDR3 spans 16 residues. Trimming cost V 2 bases and J 3 bases, with 12 bases left between them. CDR3 nucleotides: TGCGCCAGCAGCTTCTCTGCGGTTAGTGGGGCCAACGTCCTGACTTTC. It translates to CASSFSAVSGANVLTF.

This clonotype was counted only a few times. The chain employs TRBV12-3 or TRBV12-4 and TRBJ2-5; TRBD1 agrees at 9 bases. The CDR3 loop spans 15 amino acids. The J segment lost 2 bases and the V segment lost 5 bases, leaving 6 bases of the junction unmatched. The CDR3 spells CASSRGQGLQETQYF. The CDR3 coding sequence is TGTGCCAGCAGTAGGGGACAGGGCCTACAAGAGACCCAGTACTTC.

This clonotype was seen just once. The chain combines TRBV6-2 or TRBV6-3 with TRBJ1-6; 10 bases are a match to TRBD1. This CDR3 is built from 15 residues. V lost 6 bases, J lost 9 bases, and 8 bases stayed unmatched. Per the germline V gene, CDR1 is MNHEY and CDR2 is SVGEGT. The CDR3, as DNA: TGTGCCAGCAGCGACCCGACAGGGGGCATTTCACCCCTCCACTTT. Residues: CASSDPTGGISPLHF.

The sample holds a few counts of this clonotype. The DNA for the CDR3 is TGCAGCGTTGGGCCAGAGCCCTCCTACGAGCAGTACTTC. Translation gives CSVGPEPSYEQYF. The J gene is TRBJ2-7, the V gene TRBV29-1; no clear D gene. V lost 4 bases and J 0 bases, leaving 10 bases between the germline ends. The CDR3 consists of 13 residues. Germline V gene data show CDR1 as SQVTM and CDR2 as ANQGSEA.

The CDR3 is CASSSNVGQEETYEQYF. The DNA of the CDR3 is TGTGCCAGCAGTTCCAACGTTGGACAGGAGGAAACCTACGAGCAGTACTTC. This sequence joins TRBV12-3 or TRBV12-4 and TRBJ2-7, with TRBD1 matching 7 bases. J was trimmed by 2 bases and V by 4 bases; bases with no gene match: 14. The CDR3 extends over 17 amino acids.

The gene calls are TRBV10-2 and TRBJ1-5; D unclear. From germline, CDR1 is WSHSY and CDR2 SAAADI. There are 13 residues in the CDR3. V was pared by 2 bases and J by 7 bases, with 9 bases between. CDR3 coding DNA: TGCGCCAGCAGTGAGGCGGGAGGGCAGCCCCAGCATTTT. Protein sequence: CASSEAGGQPQHF.